The clone carrying this T cell receptor (beta chain) was seen a few times. The target antigen is unknown. This sample is part of a study of regulatory T cells in long-lasting Graves disease. General study points: With approximately 2,500 shared public clonotypes, persistent patients exceeded new patients, who shared more than 750.

V was shortened by 6 bases and J by 9 bases, with 15 bases between the two germline ends. The CDR3 is 14 amino acids. Combining iRepertoire HTBI primers with Arm-PCR of CDR3 regions, the authors built TCR beta libraries. As handled by the study authors: From all samples, identification returned some 13 TRBJ and approximately 63 TRBV segments. TCRdb fed the multiplex PCR reads into MiXCR, producing one record per CDR3 protein. The V and J calls were not made by the authors but by TCRdb's processing. The sample carries hundreds of thousands of distinct CDR3 sequences, 30% recorded once. Time point noted: persistent/refractory GD, antithyroid drugs over 5 years with positive TRAb. RNA extracted from PBMCs served as the sequencing template. The authors drew about 9 milliliters of peripheral blood into EDTA tubes.

The sequence was obtained from a female donor with Graves disease. The specimen was peripheral blood mononuclear cells (PBMCs), collected when the disease was refractory, from a patient treated with antithyroid drugs. J is TRBJ1-6 and V is TRBV12-3 or TRBV12-4, with a tentative D call TRBD1 (5 bases). In nucleotides, the CDR3 is TGTGCCAGCAGCCGGGGGAGGGTCGGTTCACCCCTCCACTTT. Amino acid sequence: CASSRGRVGSPLHF.